This is a list of T cell receptor beta chains from one sample in a study of regulatory T cells in long-lasting Graves disease. TCRdb used MiXCR to reprocess the multiplex PCR reads, holding one entry per CDR3 protein. The repertoire consists of approximately 490,000 distinct CDR3 sequences, with 15% to 20% occurring once and the leading ten covering 12%. The same sample was also used in a study of T cells in Graves' hyperthyroidism and ophthalmopathy.

The sample consisted of peripheral blood mononuclear cells (PBMCs), taken at new diagnosis, from a patient treated with antithyroid drugs. The receptors originated from a man aged 35 to 55 with Graves disease. CDR3s include the opening cysteine and the closing phenylalanine or tryptophan. D genes are given only for firm matches. The listing skips clone size in some rows; elsewhere it reads once, few, many or a size class.

size	V	J	D	DNA	CDR3
many	TRBV18	TRBJ1-1	-	TGTGCCAGCTCACCAGGGATTGAAGCTTTCTTT	CASSPGIEAFF
many	TRBV20-1	TRBJ1-4	TRBD1	TGCAGTGCCAGGACAGGGGGCCAGGAAAAACTGTTTTTT	CSARTGGQEKLFF
many	TRBV10-3	TRBJ2-1	-	TGTGCCATCAACTTAGTGATCCGCAGGGCGGGCGATGAGCAGTTCTTC	CAINLVIRRAGDEQFF
few	TRBV11-2	TRBJ1-2	-	TGTGCCAGCAGCTCCCTGGATACTAACTATGGCTACACCTTC	CASSSLDTNYGYTF
-	TRBV25-1	TRBJ2-5	-	TGTGCCAGCAGTGGGTCAGGGGTCTTGGGGACCCAGTACTTC	CASSGSGVLGTQYF
many	TRBV20-1	TRBJ2-7	TRBD1	TGCAGTGCTAGACCGCCTCGGGACAGGGTGCGGGAGCAGTACTTC	CSARPPRDRVREQYF
many	TRBV27	TRBJ2-1	-	TGTGCCAGCAGTTTGGGGCAGGGTGAGCAGTTCTTC	CASSLGQGEQFF
-	TRBV20-1	TRBJ2-3	-	TGCAGTGCTGCCTTACACTTGGGCACAGATACGCAGTATTTT	CSAALHLGTDTQYF
many	TRBV6-2/TRBV6-3	TRBJ2-1	TRBD2	TGTGCCAGCATTCTAGCGGGCCACTCCTACAATGAGCAGTTCTTC	CASILAGHSYNEQFF
-	TRBV6-1	TRBJ2-3	TRBD2	TGTGCCAGCAAACTAGCGGGAGTCACAGATACGCAGTATTTT	CASKLAGVTDTQYF
many	TRBV20-1	TRBJ2-5	-	TGCAGTGCTCAGGACAGTCTCCAGGAGACCCAGTACTTC	CSAQDSLQETQYF
-	TRBV7-7	TRBJ2-7	-	TGTGCTAGCAGCTTAGAACGGCACTACGAGCAGTACTTC	CASSLERHYEQYF
-	TRBV5-1	TRBJ2-1	TRBD2	TGCGCCAGCAGCTTGCTAGCGGGCGGGGGCGGTGAGCAGTTCTTC	CASSLLAGGGGEQFF
many	TRBV3-1	TRBJ1-1	TRBD1	TGTGCCAGCAGCCCTACCGGGACAGGGAAGCCTGAAGCTTTCTTT	CASSPTGTGKPEAFF
many	TRBV10-3	TRBJ1-2	-	TGTGCCATCAGTGAGGCGGTTATGAGCTACACCTTC	CAISEAVMSYTF
many	TRBV5-1	TRBJ1-6	TRBD1	TGTGCCAGCAGCTTGGACAGGGACTCACCCCTCCACTTT	CASSLDRDSPLHF
many	TRBV28	TRBJ2-1	-	TGTGCCAGCAGAAACCATTGGGGCTCCTACAATGAGCAGTTCTTC	CASRNHWGSYNEQFF
many	TRBV12-3/TRBV12-4	TRBJ1-3	-	TGTGCCAGCAGGGCTACAGGAGGCCCTGGAAACACCATATATTTT	CASRATGGPGNTIYF
many	TRBV20-1	TRBJ2-7	-	TGCAGTGCTAGAGGATCTAGCGTAGATTACGAGCAGTACTTC	CSARGSSVDYEQYF
many	TRBV6-1	TRBJ2-1	TRBD1	TGTGCCAGCGGGGACAGGGCGGGAGACAATGAGCAGTTCTTC	CASGDRAGDNEQFF
many	TRBV29-1	TRBJ1-2	-	TGCAGCGTTCCCTACAACTATGGCTACACCTTC	CSVPYNYGYTF
few	TRBV10-3	TRBJ2-7	-	TGTGCCATCAGTGGGACGGGACCCAACTCCTACGAGCAGTACTTC	CAISGTGPNSYEQYF